This TCR beta chain is from a study of cytomegalovirus exposure and HLA in healthy donors. TCRdb keeps only in-frame clones here, not all; method: immunoSEQ multiplex PCR. The sample contains fewer than 200,000 clones, 85% of which appear only once. Study outcomes and limitations: The study put 150 or so TCR beta chains on its list as cytomegalovirus-associated.

For this clone: Its antigen is currently unknown.

Trimming took 7 bases from V and 5 from J, leaving 14 bases between them. Looked up from germline, CDR1 is MDHEN and CDR2 is SYDVKM. The CDR3 has 13 residues. The sequence was obtained from a man younger than 35 in good health and CMV-seropositive. Sequences were obtained from PBMCs. V is TRBV28 and J is TRBJ1-1, with D perhaps TRBD1 (5 bases). CDR3 sequence (DNA): TGTGCCAGCATCCGGACACCAATTACTGAAGCTTTCTTT. The encoded protein is CASIRTPITEAFF.